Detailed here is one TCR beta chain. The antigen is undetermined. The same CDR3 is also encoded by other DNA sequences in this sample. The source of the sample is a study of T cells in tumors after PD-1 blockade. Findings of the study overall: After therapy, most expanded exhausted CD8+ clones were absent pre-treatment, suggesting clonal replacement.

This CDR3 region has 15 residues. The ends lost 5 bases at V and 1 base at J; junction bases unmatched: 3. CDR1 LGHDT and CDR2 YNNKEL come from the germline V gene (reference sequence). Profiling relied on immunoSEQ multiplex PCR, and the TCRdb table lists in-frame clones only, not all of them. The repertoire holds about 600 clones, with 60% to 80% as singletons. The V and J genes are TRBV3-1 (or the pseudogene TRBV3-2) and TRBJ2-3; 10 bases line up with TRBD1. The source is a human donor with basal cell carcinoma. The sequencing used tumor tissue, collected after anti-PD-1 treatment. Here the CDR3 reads CASSRGQGRTDTQYF. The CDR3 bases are TGTGCCAGCAGCAGGGGACAGGGGCGCACAGATACGCAGTATTTT.